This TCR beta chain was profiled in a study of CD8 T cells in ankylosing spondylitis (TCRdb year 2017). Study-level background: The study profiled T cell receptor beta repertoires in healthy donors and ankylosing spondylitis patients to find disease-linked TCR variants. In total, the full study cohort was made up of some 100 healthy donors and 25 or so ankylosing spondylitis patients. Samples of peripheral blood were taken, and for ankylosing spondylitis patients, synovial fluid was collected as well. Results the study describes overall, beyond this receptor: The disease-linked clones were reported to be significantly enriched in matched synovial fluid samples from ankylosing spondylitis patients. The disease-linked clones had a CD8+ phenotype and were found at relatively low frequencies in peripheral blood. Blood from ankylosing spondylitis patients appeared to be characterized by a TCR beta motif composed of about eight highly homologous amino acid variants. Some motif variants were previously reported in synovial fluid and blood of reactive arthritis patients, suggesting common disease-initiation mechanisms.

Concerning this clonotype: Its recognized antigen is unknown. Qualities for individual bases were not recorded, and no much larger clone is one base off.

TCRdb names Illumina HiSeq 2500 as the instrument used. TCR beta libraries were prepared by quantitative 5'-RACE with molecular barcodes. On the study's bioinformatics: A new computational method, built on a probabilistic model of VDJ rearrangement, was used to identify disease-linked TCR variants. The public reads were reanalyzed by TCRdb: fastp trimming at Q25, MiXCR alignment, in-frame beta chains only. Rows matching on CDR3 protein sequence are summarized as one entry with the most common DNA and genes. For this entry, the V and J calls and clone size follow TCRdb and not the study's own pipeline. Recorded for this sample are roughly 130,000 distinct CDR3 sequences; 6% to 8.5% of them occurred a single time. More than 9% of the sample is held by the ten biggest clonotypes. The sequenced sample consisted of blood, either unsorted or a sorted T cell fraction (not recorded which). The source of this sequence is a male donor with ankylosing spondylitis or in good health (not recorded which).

The DNA sequence is as follows: TGTGCCACCAGCGCCTCGGACAGGATGGAGCCCCAGCATTTT. This gives the protein CATSASDRMEPQHF. The chain employs TRBV24-1 and TRBJ1-5, and 7 bases in between align with TRBD1. CDR1 is given as KGHDR and CDR2 as SFDVKD, both from the germline V gene. Spanning cysteine to phenylalanine, the CDR3 consists of 14 amino acids. Only CDR3 DNA remains: 42 bases, in frame from the first base. The germline V and J ends show losses of 7 bases and 8 bases respectively, and no gene match explains 10 bases of the junction.